What follows is one T cell receptor beta chain and its context. This sample is part of a study of blood T cell repertoires in COVID-19. In the study overall: Sites in the United States, Italy and Spain provided acute and convalescent COVID-19 samples. Nucleic acid was either cDNA or gDNA, and it came from T cells, B-cell-depleted T cells, or PBMCs.

Only in-frame clones appear in the TCRdb table, and some are missing; sequencing was by immunoSEQ multiplex PCR. The sample holds approximately 70,000 clones, around 90% seen once. From germline, CDR1 is SGDLS and CDR2 YYNGEE. Trimming removed 4 bases from V and 2 bases from J, with 12 bases in between. The CDR3 totals 14 residues. The clonotype originates from a human donor in a cohort sampled during active COVID-19. What was sequenced was peripheral blood. The chain carries TRBV9 and TRBJ1-2; D not certain. The CDR3 DNA follows: TGTGCCAGCAGCCCCCGGCGGCTGAACTATGGCTACACCTTC. Its translation is CASSPRRLNYGYTF.